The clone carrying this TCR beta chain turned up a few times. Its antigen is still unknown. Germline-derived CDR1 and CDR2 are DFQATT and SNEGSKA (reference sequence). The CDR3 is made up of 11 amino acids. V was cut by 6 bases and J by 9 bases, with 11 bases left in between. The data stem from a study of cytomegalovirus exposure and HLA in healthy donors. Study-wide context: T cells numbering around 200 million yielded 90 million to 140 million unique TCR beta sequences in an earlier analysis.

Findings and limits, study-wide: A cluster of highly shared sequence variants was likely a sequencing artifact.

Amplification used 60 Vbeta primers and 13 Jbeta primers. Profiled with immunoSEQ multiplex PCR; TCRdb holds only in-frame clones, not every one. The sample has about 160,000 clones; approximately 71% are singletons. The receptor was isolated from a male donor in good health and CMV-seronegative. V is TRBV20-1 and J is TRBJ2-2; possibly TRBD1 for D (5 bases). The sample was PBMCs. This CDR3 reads CSANRLRELFF. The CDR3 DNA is TGCAGTGCCAACAGGTTAAGGGAGCTGTTTTTT.